These T cell receptor beta chains were read from a single sample in a study of human T cells and chemical hapten exposure. TCRdb redid the calling of the RACE reads with MiXCR, one entry per CDR3 protein. This sample has under 300,000 distinct CDR3 sequences, with about 9% found just once. Specimen: whole blood, collected in connection with sensitization to the hapten diphenylcyclopropenone (DPC). Receptors originate from a woman between 35 and 50 years old with alopecia areata. Some clones in this sample may be carry-over from other donors' samples. CDR3s include the opening cysteine and the closing phenylalanine or tryptophan. A D gene is named only where the DNA matches it firmly. Size tells how often a clone was seen (once, few, many) or the class of an expanded clone, and some rows leave it out.

>TRBJ2-2|.|TRBV9|.
TGTGCCAGCACCCTGGGGACTCATTCAGCCGGGGAGCTGTTTTTT
CASTLGTHSAGELFF
>TRBJ1-1|.|TRBV12-3/TRBV12-4|.
TGTGCCAGCAGTTCAACCGGGATTGCTGAAGCTTTCTTT
CASSSTGIAEAFF
>TRBJ2-1|.|TRBV7-9|TRBD1
TGTGCCAGCAGCGACGGGACAGGGGTGAGGGGGAATGAGCAGTTCTTC
CASSDGTGVRGNEQFF
>TRBJ2-2|.|TRBV27|.
TGTGCCAGCAGTTTCGGCAGCAACACCGGGGAGCTGTTTTTT
CASSFGSNTGELFF
>TRBJ2-1|many|TRBV7-2|TRBD1
TGTGCCAGCAGCTCGGGACAGGGCCGCTCCTACAATGAGCAGTTCTTC
CASSSGQGRSYNEQFF
>TRBJ2-7|.|TRBV9|TRBD1
TGTGCCAGCAGCCCCGCCGGGGACAGGGTTGACGAGCAGTACTTC
CASSPAGDRVDEQYF
>TRBJ1-2|.|TRBV7-9|.
TGTGCCAGCAGCTTATCTAACGCCCCAGGAGGCTACACCTTC
CASSLSNAPGGYTF
>TRBJ1-2|many|TRBV12-3/TRBV12-4|.
TGTGCCAGCAGTTTGACAGGATCCTATGGCTACACCTTC
CASSLTGSYGYTF
>TRBJ2-2|many|TRBV12-5|.
TGTGCTAGTGGTTTCCCCGACAGCACCGGGGAGCTGTTTTTT
CASGFPDSTGELFF
>TRBJ1-5|.|TRBV27|.
TGTGCCAGCAGCTCCTCAGAGGGGATCCATCAGCCCCAGCATTTT
CASSSSEGIHQPQHF
>TRBJ2-7|few|TRBV12-3/TRBV12-4|.
TGTGCCAGCAGTTCCCTCCGCGAGCAGTACTTC
CASSSLREQYF
>TRBJ1-3|.|TRBV2|.
TGTGCCAGCAGAGAACAGAGCTCTGGAAACACCATATATTTT
CASREQSSGNTIYF
>TRBJ1-3|few|TRBV9|.
TGTGCCAGCAGCGTAGACGGGGCAGAAGGAAACACCATATATTTT
CASSVDGAEGNTIYF
>TRBJ1-4|few|TRBV7-2|TRBD1
TGTGCCAGCAGCTGGGGCAGGGGGACGGGTGAAAAACTGTTTTTT
CASSWGRGTGEKLFF
>TRBJ2-1|.|TRBV4-2|.
TGTGCCAGCAGCCATCAGGCGGCCGCCTACAATGAGCAGTTCTTC
CASSHQAAAYNEQFF
>TRBJ1-2|many|TRBV28|.
TGTGCCAGCAGAAAAACCCCAGGCCTGGACGATGGCTACACCTTC
CASRKTPGLDDGYTF
>TRBJ2-2|.|TRBV29-1|.
TGCAGCGTTGGGGTACGGGCGAACACCGGGGAGCTGTTTTTT
CSVGVRANTGELFF
>TRBJ2-4|many|TRBV6-2/TRBV6-3|.
TGTGCCAGCAGCCTCGGATACATTCAGTACTTC
CASSLGYIQYF
>TRBJ2-1|many|TRBV6-2/TRBV6-3|TRBD2
TGTGCCAGCAGGGCTAGCGGGGGGCCCTACAATGAGCAGTTCTTC
CASRASGGPYNEQFF